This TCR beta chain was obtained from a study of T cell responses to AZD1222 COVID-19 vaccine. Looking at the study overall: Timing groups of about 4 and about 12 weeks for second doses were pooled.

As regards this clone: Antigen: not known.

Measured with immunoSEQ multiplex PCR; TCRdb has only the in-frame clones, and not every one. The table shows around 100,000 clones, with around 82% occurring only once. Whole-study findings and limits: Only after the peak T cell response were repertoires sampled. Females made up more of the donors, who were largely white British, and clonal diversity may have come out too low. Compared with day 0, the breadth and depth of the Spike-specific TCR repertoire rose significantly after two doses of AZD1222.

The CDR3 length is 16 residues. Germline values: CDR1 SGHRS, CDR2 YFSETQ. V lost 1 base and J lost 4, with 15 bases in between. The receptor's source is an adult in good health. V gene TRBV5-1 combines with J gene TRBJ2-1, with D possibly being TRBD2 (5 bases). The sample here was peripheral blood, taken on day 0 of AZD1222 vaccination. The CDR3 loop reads CASSLQLSGGYNEQFF. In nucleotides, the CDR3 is TGCGCCAGCAGCTTGCAGCTCAGCGGCGGTTACAATGAGCAGTTCTTC.